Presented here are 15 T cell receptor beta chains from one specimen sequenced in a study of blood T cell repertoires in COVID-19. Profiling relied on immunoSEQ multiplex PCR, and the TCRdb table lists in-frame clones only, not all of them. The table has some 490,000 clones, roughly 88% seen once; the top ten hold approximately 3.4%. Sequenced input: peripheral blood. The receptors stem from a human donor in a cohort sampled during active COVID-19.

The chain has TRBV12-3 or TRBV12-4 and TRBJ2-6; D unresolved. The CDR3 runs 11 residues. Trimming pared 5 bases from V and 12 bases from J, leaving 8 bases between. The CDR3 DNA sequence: TGTGCCAGCAGTCCCTCCCCCGTCCTGACTTTC. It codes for CASSPSPVLTF.

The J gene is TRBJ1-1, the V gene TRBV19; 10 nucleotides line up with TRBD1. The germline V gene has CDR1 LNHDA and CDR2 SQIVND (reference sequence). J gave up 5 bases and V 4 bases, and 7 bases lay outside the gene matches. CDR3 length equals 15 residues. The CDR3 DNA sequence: TGTGCCAGTAGTACCCGGACAGGGGGTGGAACTGAAGCTTTCTTT. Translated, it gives CASSTRTGGGTEAFF.

DNA for the CDR3: TGTGCCAGCAGCCCGGCCGGGACTAGCGGGTTCAATGAGCAGTTCTTC. Translated, it gives CASSPAGTSGFNEQFF. This rearrangement joins TRBV7-3 to TRBJ2-1, with 12 bases matching TRBD2. In germline, CDR1 is SGHTA, CDR2 FQGTGA. The CDR3 loop spans 16 amino acids. Trimming cost V 5 bases and J 6 bases; bases outside gene matches: 8.

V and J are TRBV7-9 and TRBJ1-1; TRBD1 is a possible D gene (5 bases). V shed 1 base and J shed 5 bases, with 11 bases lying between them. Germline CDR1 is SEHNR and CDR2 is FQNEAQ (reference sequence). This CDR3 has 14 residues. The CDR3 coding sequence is TGTGCCAGCAGCTTAGGTGCAGGGATAACTGAAGCTTTCTTT. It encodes CASSLGAGITEAFF.

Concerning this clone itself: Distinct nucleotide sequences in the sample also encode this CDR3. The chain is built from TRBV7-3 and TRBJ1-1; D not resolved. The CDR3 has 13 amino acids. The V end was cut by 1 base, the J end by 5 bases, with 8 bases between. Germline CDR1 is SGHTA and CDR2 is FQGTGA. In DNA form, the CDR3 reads TGTGCCAGCAGCTTAAGACAAGGAACTGAAGCTTTCTTT. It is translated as CASSLRQGTEAFF.

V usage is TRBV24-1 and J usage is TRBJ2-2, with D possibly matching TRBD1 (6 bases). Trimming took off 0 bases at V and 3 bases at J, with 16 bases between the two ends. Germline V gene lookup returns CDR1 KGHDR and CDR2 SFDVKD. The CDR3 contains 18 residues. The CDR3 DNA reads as TGTGCCACCAGTGATTTGCCTATACAGGGAATGGACACCGGGGAGCTGTTTTTT. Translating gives CATSDLPIQGMDTGELFF.

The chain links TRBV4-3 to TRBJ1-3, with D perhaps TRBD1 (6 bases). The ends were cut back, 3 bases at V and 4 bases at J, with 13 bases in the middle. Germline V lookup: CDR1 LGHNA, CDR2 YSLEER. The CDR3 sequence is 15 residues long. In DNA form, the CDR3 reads TGCGCCAGCAGCCAGACGACAGGTGCGGGAAACACCATATATTTT. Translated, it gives CASSQTTGAGNTIYF.

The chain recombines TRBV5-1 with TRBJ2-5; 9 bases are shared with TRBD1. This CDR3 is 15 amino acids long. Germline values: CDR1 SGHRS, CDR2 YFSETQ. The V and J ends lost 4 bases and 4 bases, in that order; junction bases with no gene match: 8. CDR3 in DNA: TGCGCCAGCAGCCGCTCACAGGGGGCTGGAGAGACCCAGTACTTC. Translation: CASSRSQGAGETQYF.

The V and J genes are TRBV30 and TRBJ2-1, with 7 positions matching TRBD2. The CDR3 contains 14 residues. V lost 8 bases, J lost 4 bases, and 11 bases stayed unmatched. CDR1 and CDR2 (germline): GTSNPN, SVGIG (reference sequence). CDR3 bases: TGTGCCCTGTCCCCGGAAGCGGGGTACAATGAGCAGTTCTTC. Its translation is CALSPEAGYNEQFF.

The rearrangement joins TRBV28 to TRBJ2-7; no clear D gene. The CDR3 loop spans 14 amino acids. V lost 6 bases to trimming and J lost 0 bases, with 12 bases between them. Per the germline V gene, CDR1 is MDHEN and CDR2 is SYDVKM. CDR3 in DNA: TGTGCCAGCAGACTCTCCTGGAGCTCCTACGAGCAGTACTTC. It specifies CASRLSWSSYEQYF.

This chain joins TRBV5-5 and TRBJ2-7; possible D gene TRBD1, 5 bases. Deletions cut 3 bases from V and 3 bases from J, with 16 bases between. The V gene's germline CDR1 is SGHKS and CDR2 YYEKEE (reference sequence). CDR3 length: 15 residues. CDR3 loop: CASSSTAHAYYEQYF. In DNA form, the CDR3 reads TGTGCCAGCAGCTCGACAGCGCACGCTTACTACGAGCAGTACTTC.

The CDR3 protein is CASSPPTHPDTEAFF. CDR3 coding DNA: TGTGCCAGCTCACCACCTACTCATCCGGACACTGAAGCTTTCTTT. The chain carries TRBV18 and TRBJ1-1, with unresolved D. CDR1 and CDR2 from the germline V gene are KGHSH and LQKENI. This CDR3 spans 15 amino acids. V gave up 0 bases and J gave up 3 bases, with 11 bases separating them.

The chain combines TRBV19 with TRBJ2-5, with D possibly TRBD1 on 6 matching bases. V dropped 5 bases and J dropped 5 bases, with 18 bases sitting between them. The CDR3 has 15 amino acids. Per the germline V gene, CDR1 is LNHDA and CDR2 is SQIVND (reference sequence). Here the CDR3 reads CASSPRGRGTETQYF. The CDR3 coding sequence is TGTGCCAGTAGTCCCCGGGGCAGGGGCACGGAGACCCAGTACTTC.

The CDR3 here is CASSSGTLGSPLHF. The CDR3 DNA is TGTGCCAGCAGCTCCGGGACTCTAGGGTCACCCCTCCACTTT. The chain links TRBV5-6 to TRBJ1-6; tentatively, D is TRBD1 (5 bases). Per germline, CDR1 SGHDT and CDR2 YYEEEE. The CDR3 covers 14 residues. V lost 3 bases and J 10 bases, leaving 14 bases between the germline ends.

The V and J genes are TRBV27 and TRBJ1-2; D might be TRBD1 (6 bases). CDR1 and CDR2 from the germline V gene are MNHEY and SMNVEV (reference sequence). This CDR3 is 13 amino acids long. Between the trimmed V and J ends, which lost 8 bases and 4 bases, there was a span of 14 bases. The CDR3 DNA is TGTGCCAGCTCTTCTAGGGGGGGCTATGGCTACACCTTC. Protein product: CASSSRGGYGYTF.